These 32 T cell receptor beta chains were sequenced from one sample in a study of blood T cells in healthy people across ages (dated by TCRdb to between 2014 and 2017). The method was 5' RACE. TCRdb shows the sequencer as Illumina HiSeq 2500. A second PCR of roughly 7 to 11 cycles was run with a J-beta primer mix and a sample-barcoded 5' primer. TCRdb ran its own pipeline on the public reads, namely fastp trimming at Q25 and MiXCR clone calling, and kept in-frame beta chains. Rows matching on CDR3 protein sequence are summarized as one entry with the most common DNA and genes. This sample has about 1.4 million distinct CDR3 sequences in its table, and approximately 60% of those were observed once. The ten largest clones add up to about 6.7% of the sample. The specimen was blood. Receptor source: a man in his late teens or twenties in good health.

The rearrangement uses TRBV5-8 and TRBJ2-7; TRBD2 agrees at 7 bases. Unmatched junction bases numbered 14, after V lost 4 bases and J lost 4 bases. CDR1 SGHTS and CDR2 YDEGEE come from the germline V gene. The CDR3 runs to 16 residues. The DNA for the CDR3 is TGTGCCAGCAGCCTAGACCCGCCCAGCGGGGTTTACGAGCAGTACTTC. Translation: CASSLDPPSGVYEQYF. Using reference TRBV5-8 and TRBJ2-7 for the parts outside the CDR3, the full variable domain is EAGVTQSPTHLIKTRGQQATLRCSPISGHTSVYWYQQALGLGLQFLLWYDEGEERNRGNFPPRFSGRQFPNYSSELNVNALELEDSALYLCASSLDPPSGVYEQYFGPGTRLTVT.

This rearrangement joins TRBV11-2 to TRBJ2-4; possibly TRBD1 or TRBD2 for D (7 bases each). The J call is uncertain, as TRBJ2-7 better fits the DNA end. Germline V gene lookup returns CDR1 SGHAT and CDR2 FQNNGV. This CDR3 is 14 amino acids long. The CDR3 sequence: CASSQGGRVLEQYF. As DNA, the CDR3 is TGTGCCAGCAGCCAGGGGGGGCGCGTTCTCGAGCAGTACTTC.

The chain couples TRBV27 to TRBJ1-1, with unresolved D. The CDR3 totals 15 residues. Germline CDR1 reads MNHEY; CDR2 reads SMNVEV (reference sequence). V was cut by 0 bases and J by 3 bases, with 11 bases left in between. CDR3 coding DNA: TGTGCCAGCAGTTTATCAGATCGGGAGGACACTGAAGCTTTCTTT. Protein: CASSLSDREDTEAFF.

This clonotype is a singleton in its sample. The rearrangement joins TRBV3-1 to TRBJ2-2; D ambiguous. The CDR3 loop spans 16 amino acids. Per germline, CDR1 LGHDT and CDR2 YNNKEL (reference sequence). Trimming took 1 base from V and 1 from J, leaving 10 bases between them. CDR3 loop: CASSQATPRNTGELFF. The CDR3 nucleotides read TGTGCCAGCAGCCAAGCTACCCCCCGGAACACCGGGGAGCTGTTTTTT.

In its sample, this clonotype was seen a few times. This chain links TRBV9 with TRBJ1-1, with unresolved D. This CDR3 has 15 residues. The V end lost 0 bases, the J end lost 9 bases, and 18 bases lay between the germline ends. CDR1 is SGDLS, CDR2 YYNGEE, per germline. CDR3 residues: CASSVDGSLYTKAFF. The CDR3 DNA sequence: TGTGCCAGCAGCGTAGACGGAAGCCTCTATACCAAAGCTTTCTTT.

This clonotype was counted ten times or more. For the CDR3, the DNA is TGTGCCAGCAGCTTCGGACAGGGGACCTACGAGCAGTACTTC. Protein sequence: CASSFGQGTYEQYF. The chain employs TRBV5-6 and TRBJ2-7; 9 bases line up with TRBD1. V lost 2 bases to trimming and J lost 2 bases; unmatched junction nucleotides: 2. The CDR3 contains 14 residues. Germline V gives CDR1 SGHDT, CDR2 YYEEEE.

This chain uses TRBV12-3 or TRBV12-4 with TRBJ2-3, with D perhaps matching TRBD2 (7 bases). V was pared by 4 bases and J by 2 bases, with 16 bases between. The CDR3 length is 16 residues. For the CDR3, the DNA is TGTGCCAGCAGTTCCCGGGGGGCGGCCCCCACAGATACGCAGTATTTT. Translated: CASSSRGAAPTDTQYF.

The chain has TRBV27 and TRBJ2-7, with TRBD1 matching 7 bases. V lost 5 bases to trimming and J lost 3 bases; unmatched junction nucleotides: 13. The length of the CDR3 is 16 residues. Germline CDR1 reads MNHEY; CDR2 reads SMNVEV (reference sequence). The CDR3, as DNA: TGTGCCAGCAGTCTGACGACAGGGCAGGTCCACTACGAGCAGTACTTC. Encoded protein: CASSLTTGQVHYEQYF.

In its sample, this clonotype was seen many times. The rearrangement links TRBV6-5 to TRBJ2-5; TRBD1 matches 7 bases. With 2 bases clipped from V and 3 bases from J, the junction kept 0 bases outside the gene matches. CDR1 is MNHEY and CDR2 is SVGAGI in the germline V gene. The CDR3 totals 13 residues. The DNA for the CDR3 is TGTGCCAGCAGTTACGGGACAGAAGAGACCCAGTACTTC. Translated, it gives CASSYGTEETQYF.

This clonotype came up a few times. The CDR3 DNA reads TGCAGCGTTGGGACGACAGGGACCTACGAGCAGTACTTC. Its translation: CSVGTTGTYEQYF. This sequence joins TRBV29-1 and TRBJ2-7; 7 bases map to TRBD1. The CDR3 length is 13 residues. CDR1 is SQVTM and CDR2 is ANQGSEA in the germline V gene. V dropped 4 bases and J dropped 2; count of bases not matched to a gene: 5.

The V and J genes are TRBV6-2 or TRBV6-3 and TRBJ2-1; D is unresolved. Germline CDR1 reads MNHEY; CDR2 reads SVGEGT. Trimming took 4 bases from V and 0 from J, leaving 19 bases between them. CDR3 length: 18 amino acids. CDR3 protein: CASSLGSPSHPSYNEQFF. The DNA of the CDR3 is TGTGCCAGCAGTTTGGGGTCCCCATCCCACCCCTCCTACAATGAGCAGTTCTTC.

The chain couples TRBV4-1 to TRBJ2-5; tentative D call: TRBD2 (6 bases). V lost 2 bases and J lost 0, with 16 bases in between. CDR1 is MGHRA, CDR2 YSYEKL, per germline. The CDR3 has 17 residues. The CDR3 sequence is CASSQYYGGENQETQYF. The CDR3, as DNA: TGCGCCAGCAGCCAATATTATGGCGGGGAAAACCAAGAGACCCAGTACTTC.

The chain joins TRBV9 to TRBJ2-1, with 11 nucleotides matching TRBD2. Germline V lookup: CDR1 SGDLS, CDR2 YYNGEE. The CDR3 sequence is 16 residues long. Germline trimming cut 0 bases from V and 9 bases from J; bases unmatched to any gene: 8. The CDR3 bases are TGTGCCAGCAGCGTAGAACTAGCGGGAGTAGGAGGTGAGCAGTTCTTC. It translates to CASSVELAGVGGEQFF.

This clonotype was recorded a few times. The chain combines TRBV12-5 with TRBJ2-5, with D hard to call. Gene TRBJ2-7 matches the end of the DNA better, so the J call may be wrong. The CDR3 loop spans 11 amino acids. Germline CDR1 and CDR2: LGHNT and FRNRAP. DNA of the CDR3: TGTGCTAGTGGTTTGGGGAACGAGCAGTACTTC. The encoded protein is CASGLGNEQYF.

The chain is built from TRBV29-1 and TRBJ2-1, with 8 bases identical to TRBD2. TRBJ2-7 matches the DNA end more closely, so the J call is doubtful. CDR3 length: 14 amino acids. Germline-derived CDR1 and CDR2 are SQVTM and ANQGSEA. CDR3 in DNA: TGCAGCGTGGACCCTAGCGGGCTCGCCAATGAGCAGTACTTC. Translated: CSVDPSGLANEQYF.

The rearrangement uses TRBV29-1 and TRBJ2-1; TRBD2 aligns across 8 bases. This CDR3 spans 15 amino acids. V was clipped by 3 bases and J by 6 bases; unmatched bases: 10. CDR1 and CDR2 (germline): SQVTM, ANQGSEA. The CDR3 sequence is CSVDDLAGAGNEQFF. The DNA of the CDR3 is TGCAGCGTTGACGATCTAGCGGGCGCAGGCAATGAGCAGTTCTTC.

The chain uses TRBV28 and TRBJ2-1; perhaps TRBD2 as D (5 bases). V was clipped by 3 bases and J by 15 bases, with 12 bases between them. This CDR3 spans 11 amino acids. In germline, CDR1 is MDHEN, CDR2 SYDVKM. CDR3 nucleotides: TGTGCCAGCAGTTTCCGGGAAGGCCGGTTCTTC. Protein sequence: CASSFREGRFF.

Turning to this clonotype: At one of its ends the junction is not consistent with the germline gene, which may arise from a read error. The chain combines TRBV6-5 with TRBJ1-4, with TRBD1 as a possible D gene (6 bases). The germline gives CDR1 MNHEY, CDR2 SVGAGI. The CDR3 sequence is 15 residues long. In nucleotides, the CDR3 is TGTGTCAGCAGGGGACCAACCCCAACTAATGAAAAACTGTTTTTT. Its translation: CVSRGPTPTNEKLFF.

V gene TRBV15 combines with J gene TRBJ2-2; 10 positions agree with TRBD1. The junction had 12 bases not matched to a gene; V was cut back by 0 bases and J by 5 bases. CDR1 and CDR2 from the germline V gene are LNHNV and YYDKDF (reference sequence). The CDR3 covers 19 residues. CDR3 DNA: TGTGCCACCAGCAGAGATTCTTCCATAACGGGACAGGGGACCGGGGAGCTGTTTTTT. Its translation is CATSRDSSITGQGTGELFF.

CDR3 bases: TGTGCCAGCAGCTCTGGGACTAAGGAAGGAGAGGAGCAGTTCTTC. Encoded protein: CASSSGTKEGEEQFF. The V and J genes are TRBV7-9 and TRBJ2-1; the match to TRBD2 covers 7 bases. Germline V gene data show CDR1 as SEHNR and CDR2 as FQNEAQ (reference sequence). The CDR3 loop spans 15 amino acids. The J segment lost 10 bases and the V segment lost 4 bases, leaving 13 bases of the junction unmatched.

The chain combines TRBV29-1 with TRBJ2-7; 7 bases map to TRBD1. The CDR3 has 13 residues. The ends lost 6 bases at V and 7 bases at J; junction bases unmatched: 12. CDR1 and CDR2 (germline): SQVTM, ANQGSEA. The CDR3 DNA reads as TGCAGCGTCGGGACAGTCTTAAGTAAGGAGCAGTACTTC. Translating gives CSVGTVLSKEQYF.

J is TRBJ1-4 and V is TRBV5-1; no firm D call. V lost 3 bases to trimming and J lost 8 bases, with 11 bases between them. Germline values: CDR1 SGHRS, CDR2 YFSETQ. CDR3 size: 13 residues. The CDR3 bases are TGCGCCAGCAGCTGGCGGTCAGAAGAAAAACTGTTTTTT. This gives the protein CASSWRSEEKLFF.

This chain links TRBV2 with TRBJ2-4, with 7 bases identical to TRBD2. The end of the DNA fits TRBJ2-7 better, so the J call may be wrong. This CDR3 spans 15 amino acids. Germline-derived CDR1 and CDR2 are SNHLY and FYNNEI. CDR3 region: CASSEAERGFDEQYF. CDR3 DNA: TGTGCCAGCAGTGAAGCGGAGCGGGGATTTGACGAGCAGTACTTC.

This CDR3 is CASSLWDRDYEQYF. Here the CDR3 DNA reads TGTGCCAGCAGCTTATGGGACAGGGACTACGAGCAGTACTTC. The genes are TRBV7-2 and TRBJ2-7; 9 bases line up with TRBD1. The CDR3 sequence is 14 residues long. Germline V CDR1 and CDR2: SGHTA, FQGNSA. Germline trimming cut 2 bases from V and 3 bases from J; bases unmatched to any gene: 2.

The chain employs TRBV20-1 and TRBJ2-1; D unresolved. Trimming removed 3 bases from V and 0 bases from J, with 15 bases in between. In germline, CDR1 is DFQATT, CDR2 SNEGSKA (reference sequence). This CDR3 region has 16 residues. DNA of the CDR3: TGCAGTGCTAGCCAGGCGACTCAAAGCTCCTACAATGAGCAGTTCTTC. Residues: CSASQATQSSYNEQFF.

The chain recombines TRBV3-1 with TRBJ1-1, with D maybe TRBD1 (6 bases). Germline loops: CDR1 LGHDT, CDR2 YNNKEL (reference sequence). This CDR3 comprises 16 residues. V was shortened by 4 bases and J by 4 bases, with 19 bases between the two germline ends. This chain's CDR3 is CASSPEQMRGSTEAFF. CDR3 nucleotide sequence: TGTGCCAGCAGCCCAGAGCAAATGAGGGGGAGCACTGAAGCTTTCTTT.

This chain connects TRBV5-1 to TRBJ2-7; D is tentatively TRBD1 or TRBD2 (5 bases each). Between the trimmed V and J ends, which lost 0 bases and 4 bases, there was a span of 11 bases. Germline CDR1 and CDR2: SGHRS and YFSETQ. This CDR3 is built from 14 residues. The CDR3 region has the DNA TGCGCCAGCAGCTTGGTAGGCAGGGAGTACGAGCAGTACTTC. It translates to CASSLVGREYEQYF.

V and J are TRBV29-1 and TRBJ2-1; a possible D gene is TRBD1 (6 bases). Germline V gene lookup returns CDR1 SQVTM and CDR2 ANQGSEA. V lost 7 bases to trimming and J lost 0 bases, with 16 bases between them. The CDR3 has 15 residues. CDR3 bases: TGCAGCGCCGTGGGGGCGGCGGCCTCCTACAATGAGCAGTTCTTC. This codes for CSAVGAAASYNEQFF.

The chain joins TRBV7-2 to TRBJ2-2, with 9 bases that match TRBD2. CDR1 is SGHTA and CDR2 is FQGNSA in the germline V gene. CDR3 length equals 16 residues. V lost 4 bases to trimming and J lost 4 bases; unmatched junction nucleotides: 7. CDR3 amino acids: CASSYSGGGVTGELFF. The CDR3, as DNA: TGTGCCAGCAGCTATTCCGGCGGGGGGGTCACCGGGGAGCTGTTTTTT.

CDR3: CASGFGQGVGETQYF. Here the CDR3 DNA reads TGTGCTAGTGGTTTCGGGCAGGGGGTAGGCGAGACCCAGTACTTC. The gene calls are TRBV12-5 and TRBJ2-5; 7 nucleotides align to TRBD1. This CDR3 contains 15 residues. V lost 3 bases and J lost 5; bases outside the gene matches: 9. Germline assignment: CDR1 LGHNT and CDR2 FRNRAP.

Here the CDR3 DNA reads TGCAGTGCTAGAAGATGGCGGGAGAGGGCTTACGAGCAGTACTTC. Translation: CSARRWRERAYEQYF. This sequence joins TRBV20-1 and TRBJ2-7; the match to TRBD2 covers 7 bases. J was trimmed by 4 bases and V by 2 bases; bases with no gene match: 11. The germline gives CDR1 DFQATT, CDR2 SNEGSKA (reference sequence). This CDR3 has 15 residues.

The V and J genes are TRBV12-3 or TRBV12-4 and TRBJ2-3; maybe TRBD1 (6 bases). Trimming removed 5 bases from V and 2 bases from J, with 11 bases in between. The CDR3 loop spans 14 amino acids. The CDR3 sequence: CASSPGHNTDTQYF. CDR3 bases: TGTGCCAGCAGTCCGGGACACAACACAGATACGCAGTATTTT.